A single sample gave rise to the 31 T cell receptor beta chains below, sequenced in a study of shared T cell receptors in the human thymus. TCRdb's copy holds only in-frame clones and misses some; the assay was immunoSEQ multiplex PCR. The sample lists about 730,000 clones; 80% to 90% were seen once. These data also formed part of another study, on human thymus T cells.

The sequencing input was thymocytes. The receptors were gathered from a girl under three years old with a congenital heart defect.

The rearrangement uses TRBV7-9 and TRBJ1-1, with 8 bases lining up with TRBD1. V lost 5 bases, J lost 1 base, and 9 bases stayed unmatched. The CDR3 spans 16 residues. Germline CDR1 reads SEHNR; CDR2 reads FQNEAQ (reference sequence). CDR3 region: CASSPGTGVENTEAFF. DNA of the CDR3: TGTGCCAGCAGCCCAGGGACAGGAGTTGAGAACACTGAAGCTTTCTTT.

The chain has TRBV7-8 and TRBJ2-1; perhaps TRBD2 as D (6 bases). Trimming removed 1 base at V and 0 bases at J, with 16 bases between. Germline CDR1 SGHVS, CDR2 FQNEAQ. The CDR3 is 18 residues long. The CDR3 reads CASSLEGRGTSSYNEQFF. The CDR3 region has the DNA TGTGCCAGCAGCTTAGAGGGGCGGGGCACAAGCTCCTACAATGAGCAGTTCTTC.

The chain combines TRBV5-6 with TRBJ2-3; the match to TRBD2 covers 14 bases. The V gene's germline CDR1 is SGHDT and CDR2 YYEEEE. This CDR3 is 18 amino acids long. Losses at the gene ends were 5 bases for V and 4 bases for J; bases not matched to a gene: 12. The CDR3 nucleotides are TGTGCCAGCAGACCCCGAGAAAAGACTAGCGGGGGGGCAGATACGCAGTATTTT. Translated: CASRPREKTSGGADTQYF.

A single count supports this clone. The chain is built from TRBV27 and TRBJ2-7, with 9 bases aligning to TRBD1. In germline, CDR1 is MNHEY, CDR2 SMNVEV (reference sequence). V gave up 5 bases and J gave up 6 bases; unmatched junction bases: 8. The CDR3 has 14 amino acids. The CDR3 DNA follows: TGTGCCAGCAGTCTCCGGGACAGGGAGTTCGAGCAGTACTTC. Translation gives CASSLRDREFEQYF.

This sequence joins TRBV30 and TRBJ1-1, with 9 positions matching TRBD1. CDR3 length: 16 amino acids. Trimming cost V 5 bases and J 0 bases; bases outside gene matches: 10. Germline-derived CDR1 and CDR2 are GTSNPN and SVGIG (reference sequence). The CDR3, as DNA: TGTGCCTGGGCCGGGACAGGGAACGTCATGAACACTGAAGCTTTCTTT. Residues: CAWAGTGNVMNTEAFF.

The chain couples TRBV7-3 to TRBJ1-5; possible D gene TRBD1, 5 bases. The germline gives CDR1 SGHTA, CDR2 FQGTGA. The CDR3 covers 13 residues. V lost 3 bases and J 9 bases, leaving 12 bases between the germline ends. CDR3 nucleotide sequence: TGTGCCAGCAGCTTGTCCAGGGTGATGCCCCAGCATTTT. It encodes CASSLSRVMPQHF.

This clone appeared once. The CDR3 region is CASRSALSKNIQYF. CDR3 nucleotide sequence: TGTGCCAGCAGGTCCGCTCTGAGCAAAAACATTCAGTACTTC. The genes are TRBV6-1 and TRBJ2-4; D gene unclear. The CDR3 contains 14 residues. The V and J ends lost 6 bases and 3 bases respectively, with 12 bases between them. Germline-derived CDR1 and CDR2 are MNHNS and SASEGT.

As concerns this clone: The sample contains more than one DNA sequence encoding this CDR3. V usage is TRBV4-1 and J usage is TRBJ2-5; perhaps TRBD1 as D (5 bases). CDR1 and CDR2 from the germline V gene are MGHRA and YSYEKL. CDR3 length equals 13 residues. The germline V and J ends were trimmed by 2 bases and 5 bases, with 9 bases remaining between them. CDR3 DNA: TGCGCCAGCAGCCAACAGGGTTGGGAGACCCAGTACTTC. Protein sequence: CASSQQGWETQYF.

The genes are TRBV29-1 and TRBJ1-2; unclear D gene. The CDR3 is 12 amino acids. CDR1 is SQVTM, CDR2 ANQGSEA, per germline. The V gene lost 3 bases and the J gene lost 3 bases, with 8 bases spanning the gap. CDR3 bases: TGCAGCGTTGATGCCTGGCACTATGGCTACACCTTC. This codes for CSVDAWHYGYTF.

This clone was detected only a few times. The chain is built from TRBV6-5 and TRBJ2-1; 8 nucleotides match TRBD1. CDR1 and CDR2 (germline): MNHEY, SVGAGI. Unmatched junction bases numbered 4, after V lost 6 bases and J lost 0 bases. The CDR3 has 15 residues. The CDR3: CASRYRGNSYNEQFF. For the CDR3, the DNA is TGTGCCAGCAGATACAGGGGGAACTCCTACAATGAGCAGTTCTTC.

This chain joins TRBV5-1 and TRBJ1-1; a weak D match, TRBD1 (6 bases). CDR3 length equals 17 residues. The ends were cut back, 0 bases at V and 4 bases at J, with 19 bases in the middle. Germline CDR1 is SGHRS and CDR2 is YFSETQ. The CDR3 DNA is TGCGCCAGCAGCTTGGGGGCAGGGGCGAGGGTCAGCACTGAAGCTTTCTTT. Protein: CASSLGAGARVSTEAFF.

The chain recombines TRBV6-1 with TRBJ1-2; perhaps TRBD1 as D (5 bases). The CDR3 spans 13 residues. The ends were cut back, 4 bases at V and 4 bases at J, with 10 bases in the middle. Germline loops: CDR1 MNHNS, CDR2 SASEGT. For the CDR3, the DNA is TGTGCCAGCAGTGTTCGACAGCTCTATGGCTACACCTTC. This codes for CASSVRQLYGYTF.

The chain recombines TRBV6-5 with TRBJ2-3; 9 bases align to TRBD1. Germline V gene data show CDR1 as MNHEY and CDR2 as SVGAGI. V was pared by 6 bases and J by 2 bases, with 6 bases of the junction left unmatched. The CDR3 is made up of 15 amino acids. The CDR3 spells CASSPRDRATDTQYF. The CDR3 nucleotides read TGTGCCAGCAGCCCCCGGGACAGGGCCACAGATACGCAGTATTTT.

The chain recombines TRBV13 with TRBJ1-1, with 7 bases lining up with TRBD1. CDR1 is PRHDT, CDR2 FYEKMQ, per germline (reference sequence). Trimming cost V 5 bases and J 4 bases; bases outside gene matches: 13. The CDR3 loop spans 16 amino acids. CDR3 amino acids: CASSPDPGTAGTEAFF. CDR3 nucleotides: TGTGCCAGCAGCCCAGATCCTGGGACAGCCGGCACTGAAGCTTTCTTT.

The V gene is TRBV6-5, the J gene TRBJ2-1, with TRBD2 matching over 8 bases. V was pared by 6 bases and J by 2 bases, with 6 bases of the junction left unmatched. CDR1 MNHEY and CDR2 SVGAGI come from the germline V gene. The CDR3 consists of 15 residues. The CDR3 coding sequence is TGTGCCAGCAGGGCACTAGCGGTAACCTACAATGAGCAGTTCTTC. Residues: CASRALAVTYNEQFF.

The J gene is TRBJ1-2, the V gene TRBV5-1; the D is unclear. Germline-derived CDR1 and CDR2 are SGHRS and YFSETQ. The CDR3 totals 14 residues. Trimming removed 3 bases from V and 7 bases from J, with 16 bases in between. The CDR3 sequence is CASSSRTGWRGYTF. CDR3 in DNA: TGCGCCAGCAGCTCCCGGACGGGGTGGCGTGGCTACACCTTC.

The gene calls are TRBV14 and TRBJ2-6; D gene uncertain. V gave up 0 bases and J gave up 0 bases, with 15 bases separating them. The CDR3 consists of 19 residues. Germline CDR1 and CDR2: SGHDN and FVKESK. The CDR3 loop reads CASSQDYIGSNSGANVLTF. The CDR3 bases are TGTGCCAGCAGCCAAGATTATATTGGCAGTAACTCTGGGGCCAACGTCCTGACTTTC.

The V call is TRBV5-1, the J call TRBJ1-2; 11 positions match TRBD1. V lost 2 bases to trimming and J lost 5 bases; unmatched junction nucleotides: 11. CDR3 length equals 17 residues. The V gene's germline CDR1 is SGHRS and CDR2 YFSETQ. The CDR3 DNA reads TGCGCCAGCAGCTTTCTGGGTCGGACAGGGGGCTTGTATGGCTACACCTTC. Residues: CASSFLGRTGGLYGYTF.

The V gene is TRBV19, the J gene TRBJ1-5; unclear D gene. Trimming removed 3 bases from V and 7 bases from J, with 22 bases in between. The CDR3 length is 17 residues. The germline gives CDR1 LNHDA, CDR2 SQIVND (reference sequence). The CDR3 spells CASSILSRVSGRQPQHF. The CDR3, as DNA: TGTGCCAGTAGTATTTTGAGTCGGGTATCGGGTAGACAGCCCCAGCATTTT.

CDR3 in amino acids: CASSPLRSGVIRETQYF. Here the CDR3 DNA reads TGTGCCAGCAGCCCCCTCCGGAGCGGGGTTATCCGGGAGACCCAGTACTTC. The chain combines TRBV11-2 with TRBJ2-5; TRBD2 matches at 7 bases. The CDR3 loop spans 17 amino acids. J lost 5 bases, V lost 5 bases, and 17 bases had no gene match. Germline loops: CDR1 SGHAT, CDR2 FQNNGV.

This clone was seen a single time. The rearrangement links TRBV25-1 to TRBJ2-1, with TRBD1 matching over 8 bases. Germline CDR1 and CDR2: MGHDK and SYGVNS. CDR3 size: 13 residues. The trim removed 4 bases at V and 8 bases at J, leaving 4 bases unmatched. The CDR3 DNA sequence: TGTGCCAGCAGTGGGCAGGGGGCATATGAGCAGTTCTTC. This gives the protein CASSGQGAYEQFF.

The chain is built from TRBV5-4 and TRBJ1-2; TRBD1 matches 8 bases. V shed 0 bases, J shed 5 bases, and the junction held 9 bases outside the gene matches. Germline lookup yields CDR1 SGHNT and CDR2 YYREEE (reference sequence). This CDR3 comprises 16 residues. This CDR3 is CASSLVGRGRRYGYTF. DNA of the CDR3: TGTGCCAGCAGCTTGGTAGGCAGGGGGCGTCGGTATGGCTACACCTTC.

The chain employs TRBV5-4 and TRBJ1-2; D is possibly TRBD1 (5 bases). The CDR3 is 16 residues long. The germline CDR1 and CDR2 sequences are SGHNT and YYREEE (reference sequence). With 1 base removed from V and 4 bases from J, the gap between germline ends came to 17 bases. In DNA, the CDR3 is TGTGCCAGCAGCTTGACAGGACCCATCATACTCTATGGCTACACCTTC. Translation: CASSLTGPIILYGYTF.

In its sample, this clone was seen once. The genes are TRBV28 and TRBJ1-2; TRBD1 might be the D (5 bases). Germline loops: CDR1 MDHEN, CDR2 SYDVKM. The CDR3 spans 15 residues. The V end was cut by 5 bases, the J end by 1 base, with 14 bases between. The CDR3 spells CASSGDRGSNYGYTF. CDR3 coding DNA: TGTGCCAGCAGTGGAGACAGAGGAAGTAACTATGGCTACACCTTC.

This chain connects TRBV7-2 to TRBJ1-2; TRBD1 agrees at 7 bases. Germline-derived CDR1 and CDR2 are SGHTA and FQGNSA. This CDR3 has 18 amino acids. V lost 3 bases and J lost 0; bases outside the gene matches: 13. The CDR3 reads CASSFPCRQGEPNYGYTF. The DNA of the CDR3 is TGTGCCAGCAGCTTCCCCTGTCGACAGGGTGAACCTAACTATGGCTACACCTTC. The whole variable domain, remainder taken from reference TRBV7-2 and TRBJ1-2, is GAGVSQSPSNKVTEKGKDVELRCDPISGHTALYWYRQSLGQGLEFLIYFQGNSAPDKSGLPSDRFSAERTGGSVSTLTIQRTQQEDSAVYLCASSFPCRQGEPNYGYTFGSGTRLTVV.

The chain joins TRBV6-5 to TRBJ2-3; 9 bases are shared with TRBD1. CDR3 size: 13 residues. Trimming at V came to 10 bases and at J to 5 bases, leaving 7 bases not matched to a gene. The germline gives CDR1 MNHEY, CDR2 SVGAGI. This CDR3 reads CATTGQGKDTQYF. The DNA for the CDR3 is TGTGCCACTACGGGACAGGGTAAAGATACGCAGTATTTT.

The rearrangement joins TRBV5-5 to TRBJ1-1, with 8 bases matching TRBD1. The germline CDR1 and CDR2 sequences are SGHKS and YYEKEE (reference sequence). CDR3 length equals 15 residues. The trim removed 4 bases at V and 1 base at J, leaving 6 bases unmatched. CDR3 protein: CASSRTGSGNTEAFF. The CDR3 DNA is TGTGCCAGCAGCAGGACAGGGTCCGGGAACACTGAAGCTTTCTTT.

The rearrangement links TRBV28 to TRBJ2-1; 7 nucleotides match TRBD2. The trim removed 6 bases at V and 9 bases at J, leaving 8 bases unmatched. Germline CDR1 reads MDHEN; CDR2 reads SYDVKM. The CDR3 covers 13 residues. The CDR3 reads CASSAGLVLEQFF. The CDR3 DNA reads TGTGCCAGCAGCGCCGGACTAGTTCTTGAGCAGTTCTTC.

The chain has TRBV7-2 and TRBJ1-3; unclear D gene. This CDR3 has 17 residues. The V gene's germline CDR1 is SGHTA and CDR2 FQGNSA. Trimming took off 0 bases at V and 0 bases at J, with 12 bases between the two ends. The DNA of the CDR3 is TGTGCCAGCAGCTTAGCGTTCGTGGTCAGCTCTGGAAACACCATATATTTT. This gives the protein CASSLAFVVSSGNTIYF.

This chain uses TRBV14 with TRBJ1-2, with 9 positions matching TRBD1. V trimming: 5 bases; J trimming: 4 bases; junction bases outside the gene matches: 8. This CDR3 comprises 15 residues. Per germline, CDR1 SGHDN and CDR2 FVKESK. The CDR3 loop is CASSEGQGISYGYTF. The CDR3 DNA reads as TGTGCCAGCAGCGAGGGACAGGGTATAAGCTATGGCTACACCTTC.

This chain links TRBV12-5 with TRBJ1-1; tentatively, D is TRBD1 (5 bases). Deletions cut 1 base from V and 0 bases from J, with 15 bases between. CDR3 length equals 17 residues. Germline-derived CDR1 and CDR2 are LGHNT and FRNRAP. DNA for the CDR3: TGTGCTAGTGGTTTGGCCGTACAGGTGACCATGAACACTGAAGCTTTCTTT. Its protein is CASGLAVQVTMNTEAFF.